This is a list of T cell receptor beta chains from one sample in a study of glioma-infiltrating T cells after dendritic cell vaccination. This table comes from immunoSEQ multiplex PCR, and its TCRdb copy is limited to in-frame clones, with some not included. The sample gives about 90,000 clones, around 86% of which show up once; 6% to 7.5% is in the top ten. Sequenced here: blood, sampled after dendritic cell vaccination. The receptors originated from a human donor with glioblastoma. Both conserved end residues are part of each CDR3. D genes are given only for firm matches. Expanded clones get a size class; other rows say once, few or many, or leave the size out.

j_call clone_size v_call d_call cdr3_nt cdr3_aa
TRBJ1-2 NA TRBV10-3 NA TGTGCCATCACCCCTGAAGCTGGCTATGGCTACACCTTC CAITPEAGYGYTF
TRBJ1-2 NA TRBV30 NA TGTGCCTGGAGAGACAGGTATAACTATGGCTACACCTTC CAWRDRYNYGYTF
TRBJ1-1 NA TRBV9 NA TGTGCCAGCAGCGTAGGTTGGGGCGTGAACACTGAAGCTTTCTTT CASSVGWGVNTEAFF
TRBJ2-7 NA TRBV6-5 TRBD1 TGTGCCAGCAGTTCCATGTCCTTGGGACAGAACTACGAGCAGTACTTC CASSSMSLGQNYEQYF
TRBJ2-7 once TRBV5-1 TRBD1 TGCGCCAGCAGCAGGCGGGGACAGGGTGTCGACGAGCAGTACTTC CASSRRGQGVDEQYF
TRBJ2-7 NA TRBV7-2 TRBD1 TGTGCCAGCAGCCCCCCCGGGACAGGGGCTGGAGAGCAGTACTTC CASSPPGTGAGEQYF
TRBJ1-6 NA TRBV5-1 NA TGCGCCAGCAGCTTACTACCCCCTTATAATTCACCCCTCCACTTT CASSLLPPYNSPLHF
TRBJ1-3 NA TRBV4-1 NA TGCGCCAGCAGCCAAGATGGGCCAGTGGGAAACACCATATATTTT CASSQDGPVGNTIYF
TRBJ1-2 few TRBV30 NA TGTGCCTGGAGTGTATACAGGACAAACTATGGCTACACCTTC CAWSVYRTNYGYTF
TRBJ1-1 NA TRBV19 NA TGTGCCAGTAGTATAGACAGGGGTCGGACTGAAGCTTTCTTT CASSIDRGRTEAFF
TRBJ2-1 NA TRBV6-6 TRBD1 TGTGCCAGCAACCGGGACAGGGACCAGGATGAGCAGTTCTTC CASNRDRDQDEQFF
TRBJ1-4 NA TRBV9 NA TGTGCCAGCAGCATGCCGGGACTCAAGAATGAAAAACTGTTTTTT CASSMPGLKNEKLFF
TRBJ1-1 NA TRBV29-1 TRBD1 TGCAGCGTTGAATGGGGGATAAGACAGGGTGGGACTGAAGCTTTCTTT CSVEWGIRQGGTEAFF
TRBJ2-1 NA TRBV5-6 NA TGTGCCAGCAGGGCCGGGACAACGGCCAATGAGCAGTTCTTC CASRAGTTANEQFF
TRBJ1-1 NA TRBV28 NA TGTGCCAGCAATAGGGGAACTTACACTGAAGCTTTCTTT CASNRGTYTEAFF
TRBJ2-5 NA TRBV19 NA TGTGCCAGTAGGCGGGACAGTCAAGAGACCCAGTACTTC CASRRDSQETQYF
TRBJ2-6 NA TRBV4-1 NA TGCGCCAGCAGCTCACAGACCATCAGGGTGACTGGGGCCAACGTCCTGACTTTC CASSSQTIRVTGANVLTF
TRBJ2-2 NA TRBV2 TRBD1 TGTGCCAGCAGGGGACAGGGCACCGGGGAGCTGTTTTTT CASRGQGTGELFF
TRBJ1-1 NA TRBV5-1 NA TGCGCCAGCAGCGTGACCATGAGGGACACTGAAGCTTTCTTT CASSVTMRDTEAFF
TRBJ1-6 NA TRBV19 NA TGTGCCAGTAATGCCAGGGAGGATTCACCCCTCCACTTT CASNAREDSPLHF
TRBJ1-2 NA TRBV2 TRBD1 TGTGCCAGCAGGGACAGGGATGGGTATGGCTACACCTTC CASRDRDGYGYTF
TRBJ1-1 NA TRBV11-2 NA TGTGCCAGCAGCTTAGAGGCGGGCACTGAAGCTTTCTTT CASSLEAGTEAFF
TRBJ2-2 NA TRBV4-2 NA TGTGCCAGCAGCCAAGGACGGGGCACCGGGGAGCTGTTTTTT CASSQGRGTGELFF
TRBJ2-3 NA TRBV2 TRBD1 TGTGCCAGCAGGAAGACAGGGGGCACAGATACGCAGTATTTT CASRKTGGTDTQYF
TRBJ1-4 once TRBV19 NA TGTGCCAGTAGTATAAGTACAGGGTCGAATGAAAAACTGTTTTTT CASSISTGSNEKLFF
TRBJ2-7 few TRBV10-3 TRBD1 TGTGCCATCTCGGACAGGGGGCACGAGCAGTACTTC CAISDRGHEQYF
TRBJ2-2 NA TRBV6-5 NA TGTGCCAGCAGTAAGGACAGCCAGAACACCGGGGAGCTGTTTTTT CASSKDSQNTGELFF
TRBJ1-6 NA TRBV6-1 TRBD1 TGTGCCAGCAGGATGGGACAGAACGATAATTCACCCCTCCACTTT CASRMGQNDNSPLHF
TRBJ1-3 NA TRBV10-3 TRBD1 TGTGCCATCAGCGGACAGGGGGAGAACACCATATATTTT CAISGQGENTIYF
TRBJ1-3 NA TRBV9 NA TGTGCCAGCAGCGCCCGGGGCTCTGGAAACACCATATATTTT CASSARGSGNTIYF
TRBJ1-2 NA TRBV6-6 TRBD1 TGTGCCAGCAGTTTGGGACAGGGCAATAACGGCTACACCTTC CASSLGQGNNGYTF
TRBJ2-7 NA TRBV2 TRBD1 TGTGCCAGCAGTGAAGTGGGACAGGGGGCCAACGAGCAGTACTTC CASSEVGQGANEQYF
TRBJ1-1 NA TRBV9 NA TGTGCCAGCAGCGCAGGGCTTACGGACACTGAAGCTTTCTTT CASSAGLTDTEAFF
TRBJ2-2 NA TRBV10-3 NA TGTGCCATCAGTGAGTCGAGAGGAGCAGCTTCACGGGGGTCCGGGGAGCTGTTTTTT CAISESRGAASRGSGELFF
TRBJ2-3 NA TRBV5-1 TRBD2 TGCGCCAGCAGCTTGGGCCTAGCGGGGGTCGCAGATACGCAGTATTTT CASSLGLAGVADTQYF
TRBJ2-1 NA TRBV7-3 NA TGTGCCAGCAGCCCCCTGGCAGCGGAACTTTGGAATGAGCAGTTCTTC CASSPLAAELWNEQFF
TRBJ1-1 NA TRBV12-5 NA TGTGCTAGTGGTCCCCCCCGGCCGACAGGTCCCGCTGAAGCTTTCTTT CASGPPRPTGPAEAFF
TRBJ1-3 few TRBV5-4 NA TGTGCCAGCAGCTTGGACAGACCTGGAAACACCATATATTTT CASSLDRPGNTIYF
TRBJ2-1 NA TRBV5-1 TRBD2 TGCGCCAGCAGCTCCGGGACTAGCGTTCTCGGGGAGCAGTTCTTC CASSSGTSVLGEQFF
TRBJ1-1 NA TRBV30 NA TGTGCCTGGAGTAAAGGAGGGAACACTGAAGCTTTCTTT CAWSKGGNTEAFF
TRBJ1-1 NA TRBV10-3 NA TGTGCCATCAGTGAGTCGCGGTTGAACACTGAAGCTTTCTTT CAISESRLNTEAFF
TRBJ1-5 NA TRBV7-2 TRBD1 TGTGCCAGCAGCTTAGCGGTCCGGGGACAGGGGAAGATTCAGCCCCAGCATTTT CASSLAVRGQGKIQPQHF
TRBJ2-6 NA TRBV5-1 TRBD1 TGCGCCAGCAGCCCGACAGGGCGCTCTGGGGCCAACGTCCTGACTTTC CASSPTGRSGANVLTF
TRBJ1-1 NA TRBV10-3 TRBD1 TGTGCCATCAGTTCGACAGGGGAAGCTTTCTTT CAISSTGEAFF
TRBJ1-5 NA TRBV7-2 NA TGTGCCAGCAGCTTAGGAGGGGGTCAGCCCCAGCATTTT CASSLGGGQPQHF
TRBJ2-1 NA TRBV5-1 TRBD2 TGCGCCAGCAGCTTGGCTCCCCGCGGGGGGAACAATGAGCAGTTCTTC CASSLAPRGGNNEQFF
TRBJ1-1 NA TRBV6-5 NA TGTGCCAGCAGTTCACACCGAAACACTGAAGCTTTCTTT CASSSHRNTEAFF
TRBJ1-1 NA TRBV15 TRBD1 TGTGCCACCAGCCCGGGGACAGGGCCGATTGAAGCTTTCTTT CATSPGTGPIEAFF
TRBJ2-3 NA TRBV4-2 TRBD1 TGTGCCAGCAGCCTGGACAGGGATACAGATACGCAGTATTTT CASSLDRDTDTQYF
TRBJ2-3 NA TRBV5-4 NA TGTGCCAGCAGCTTGGAAGGGGCGGACACAGATACGCAGTATTTT CASSLEGADTDTQYF